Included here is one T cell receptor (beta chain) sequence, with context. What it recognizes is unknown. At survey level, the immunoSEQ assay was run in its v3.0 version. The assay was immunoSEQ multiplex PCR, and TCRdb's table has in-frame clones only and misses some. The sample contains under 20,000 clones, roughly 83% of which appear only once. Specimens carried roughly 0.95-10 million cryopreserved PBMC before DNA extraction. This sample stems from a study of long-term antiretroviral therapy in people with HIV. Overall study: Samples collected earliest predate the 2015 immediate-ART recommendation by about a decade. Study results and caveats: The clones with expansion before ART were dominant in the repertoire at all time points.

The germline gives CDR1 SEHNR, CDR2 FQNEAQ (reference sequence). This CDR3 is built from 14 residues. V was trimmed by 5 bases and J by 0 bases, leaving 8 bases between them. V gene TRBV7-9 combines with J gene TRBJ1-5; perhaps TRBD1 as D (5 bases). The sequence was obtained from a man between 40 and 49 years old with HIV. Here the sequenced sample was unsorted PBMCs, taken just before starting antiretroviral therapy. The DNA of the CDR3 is TGTGCCAGCAGCCTAGACAGTAGCAATCAGCCCCAGCATTTT. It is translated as CASSLDSSNQPQHF.